This record looks at one T cell receptor beta chain sequence and its context. TCRdb keeps only in-frame clones here, not all; method: immunoSEQ multiplex PCR. The table shows over 100,000 clones, with about nine tenths occurring only once. The sample originates from a study of blood T cell repertoires in COVID-19. Study-level background: T cells, B-cell-depleted T cells, or PBMCs supplied cDNA or gDNA.

Per germline, CDR1 SGHDT and CDR2 YYEEEE. The CDR3 runs to 13 residues. V was pared by 4 bases and J by 6 bases, with 5 bases of the junction left unmatched. V and J are TRBV5-6 and TRBJ2-7; 9 nucleotides match TRBD2. The receptor comes from a man aged 45 to 65 with acute or convalescent COVID-19. Material: peripheral blood. CDR3: CASSLLAGVEQYF. The CDR3 nucleotides are TGTGCCAGCAGCCTCTTAGCGGGAGTCGAGCAGTACTTC.